These 11 T cell receptor beta chains were sequenced from one sample in a study of CXCR3-negative and CXCR3-positive naive CD8 T cells. For these TCRs, the target antigens are not known. The libraries of TRB cDNA were prepared using 5' RACE with UMI labels. With the 5' RACE reads reprocessed, TCRdb shows one record per CDR3 protein and no DNA. The clone table shows some 150,000 distinct CDR3 sequences, with the ten largest holding less than 0.55%. Study results and caveats: Against CXCR3-negative naive cells, CXCR3-positive naive cells showed more hydrophobic TRB CDR3s.

Specimen: naive CXCR3+ CD8+ T cells from blood. Subset noted: CD45RO-CCR7+CD27+CD95- naive CD8+ T cells expressing CXCR3 (TNR3+). Receptor source: a human donor in good health. Some clones in this sample may be carry-over from other donors' samples.

The chain uses TRBV4-1 and TRBJ1-5. CDR1 is MGHRA, CDR2 YSYEKL, per germline. The CDR3 spans 15 residues. The CDR3 is CASSQGPDSNQPQHF.

The genes are TRBV12-3 or TRBV12-4 and TRBJ1-5. CDR3 length: 14 amino acids. The CDR3 loop reads CASSFFFSNQPQHF.

V is TRBV29-1 and J is TRBJ2-3; there is no DNA to check the TCRdb D call of TRBD1. The length of the CDR3 is 12 residues. The germline V gene has CDR1 SQVTM and CDR2 ANQGSEA. CDR3: CSVWTSTDTQYF.

The chain couples TRBV5-5 to TRBJ2-2; no DNA is available, so the TRBD2 call from TCRdb remains unchecked. This CDR3 is 16 amino acids long. Per germline, CDR1 SGHKS and CDR2 YYEKEE (reference sequence). The CDR3 protein is CASSGEAGRGTGELFF.

This CDR3 reads CASSLALQANTEAFF. This chain connects TRBV7-9 to TRBJ1-1. In germline, CDR1 is SEHNR, CDR2 FQNEAQ (reference sequence). The CDR3 totals 15 residues.

CDR3 residues: CASSQDTGANQPQHF. The rearrangement links TRBV4-3 to TRBJ1-5; TCRdb designates TRBD1, a call that cannot be tested without DNA. The CDR3 has 15 residues. Per germline, CDR1 LGHNA and CDR2 YSLEER.

The rearrangement links TRBV5-6 to TRBJ2-1; TCRdb reports TRBD1, a call that lacks DNA to check it against. This CDR3 spans 14 amino acids. Germline values: CDR1 SGHDT, CDR2 YYEEEE. CDR3 protein: CASSFRDRSNEQFF.

The chain couples TRBV29-1 to TRBJ2-7; TCRdb indicates TRBD2, and absent DNA this call remains unverified. CDR1 is SQVTM, CDR2 ANQGSEA, per germline. The CDR3 spans 16 residues. CDR3 region: CSVEEESLAGSYEQYF.

The chain carries TRBV7-9 and TRBJ2-3; TCRdb indicates TRBD1, and absent DNA this call remains unverified. The CDR3 sequence is 15 residues long. Germline V gene lookup returns CDR1 SEHNR and CDR2 FQNEAQ (reference sequence). The CDR3 sequence: CASSASRQGRDTQYF. Based on the CDR3 plus reference TRBV7-9 and TRBJ2-3, the full variable domain is DTGVSQNPRHKITKRGQNVTFRCDPISEHNRLYWYRQTLGQGPEFLTYFQNEAQLEKSRLLSDRFSAERPKGSFSTLEIQRTEQGDSAMYLCASSASRQGRDTQYFGPGTRLTVL.

The rearrangement links TRBV29-1 to TRBJ2-1; TCRdb indicates TRBD2, and absent DNA this call remains unverified. CDR1 is SQVTM and CDR2 is ANQGSEA in the germline V gene. The CDR3 extends over 13 amino acids. CDR3 region: CSVSTSGHNEQFF.

The chain joins TRBV6-1 to TRBJ2-3. The CDR3 has 11 residues. Germline-derived CDR1 and CDR2 are MNHNS and SASEGT. The CDR3: CASSDVGEQYF.